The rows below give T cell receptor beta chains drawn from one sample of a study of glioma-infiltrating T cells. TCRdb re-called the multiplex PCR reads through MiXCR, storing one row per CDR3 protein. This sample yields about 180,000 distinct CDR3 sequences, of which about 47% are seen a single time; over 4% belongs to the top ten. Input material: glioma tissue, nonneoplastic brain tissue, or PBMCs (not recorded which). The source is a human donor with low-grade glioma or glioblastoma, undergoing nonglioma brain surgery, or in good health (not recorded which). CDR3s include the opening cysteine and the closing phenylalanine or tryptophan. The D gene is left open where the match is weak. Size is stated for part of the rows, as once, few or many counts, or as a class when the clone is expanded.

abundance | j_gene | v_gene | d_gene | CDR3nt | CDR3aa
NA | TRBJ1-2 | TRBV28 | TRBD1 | TGTGCCAGCAGTTTCGAAGGGACAGGGAGAGTGGAGAGCTACACCTTC | CASSFEGTGRVESYTF
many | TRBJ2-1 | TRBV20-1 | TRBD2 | TGCAGTGCTAGAGCCGGGACTAGCGGGAGCTATGAGCAGTTCTTC | CSARAGTSGSYEQFF
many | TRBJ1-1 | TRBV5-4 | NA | TGTGCCAGCAGCTTTCGACAGGACGTGGCTGAAGCTTTCTTT | CASSFRQDVAEAFF
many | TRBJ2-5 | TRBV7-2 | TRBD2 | TGTGCCAGCAGCTCGGGACTAGCGGGACCCAGGGCCCAGTACTTC | CASSSGLAGPRAQYF
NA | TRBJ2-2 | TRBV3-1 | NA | TGTGCCAGCAGCCAGGGGGTGACTCACAACACCGGGGAGCTGTTTTTT | CASSQGVTHNTGELFF
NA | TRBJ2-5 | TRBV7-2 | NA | TGTGCCAGCAGCCAGGAGGGGGGGGTCGGGTTGGCCCAGTACTTC | CASSQEGGVGLAQYF
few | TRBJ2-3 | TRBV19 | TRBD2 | TGTGCCAGTAGTATGCCTTCGAGCGGGAGTGGAGGATCAGATACGCAGTATTTT | CASSMPSSGSGGSDTQYF
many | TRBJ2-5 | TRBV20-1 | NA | TGCAGTGCTAGGGTCGGAGAGACCCAGTACTTC | CSARVGETQYF
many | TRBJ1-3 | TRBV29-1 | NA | TGCAGCGTAGGACAGACTGGAAACACCATATATTTT | CSVGQTGNTIYF
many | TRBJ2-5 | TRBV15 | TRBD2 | TGTGCCACCAGCAGGCTAGCGGTTCAAGAGACCCAGTACTTC | CATSRLAVQETQYF
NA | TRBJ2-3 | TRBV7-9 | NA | TGTGCCAGCAGCTTAGAAATGGGGTACACAGATACGCAGTATTTT | CASSLEMGYTDTQYF
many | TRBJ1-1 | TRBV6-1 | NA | TGTGCCAGCAGTGAATTTTGGGGCACTGAAGCTTTCTTT | CASSEFWGTEAFF
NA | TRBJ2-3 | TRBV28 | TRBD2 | TGTGCCAGCTCCCCGGGAGGGCCGGCGGGAGTCAGGGCAGATACGCAGTATTTT | CASSPGGPAGVRADTQYF
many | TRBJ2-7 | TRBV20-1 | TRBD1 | TGCAGTGGACAGGGTCCCCTAAACGAGCAGTACTTC | CSGQGPLNEQYF
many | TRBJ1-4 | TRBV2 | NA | TGTGCCAGCAGTGAAGCGTACGGGTTTAATGAAAAACTGTTTTTT | CASSEAYGFNEKLFF
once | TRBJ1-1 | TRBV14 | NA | TGTGCCAGCAGCCAAGAAATGGGGGGGAACACTGAAGCTTTCTTT | CASSQEMGGNTEAFF
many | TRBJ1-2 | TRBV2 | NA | TGTGCCAGCAGAGTGGAATCCAACTATGGCTACACCTTC | CASRVESNYGYTF
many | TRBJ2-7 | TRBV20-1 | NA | TGCAGTGCACGTCTAAAGGCGGGGCGGACCTACGAGCAGTACTTC | CSARLKAGRTYEQYF
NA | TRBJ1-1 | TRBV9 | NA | TGTGCCAGCAGCACCCTCATGAACACTGAAGCTTTCTTT | CASSTLMNTEAFF
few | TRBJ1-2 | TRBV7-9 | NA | TGTGCCAGCAGCTTAGATCAGGGATATGGCTACACCTTC | CASSLDQGYGYTF
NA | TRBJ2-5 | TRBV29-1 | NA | TGCAGCACGCGGGACCCCCGACTCTTGGAGACCCAGTACTTC | CSTRDPRLLETQYF
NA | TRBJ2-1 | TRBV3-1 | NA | TGTGCCAGCAGCCAAGAACGGTTTGCAGGCCGTAGTGGGAATGAGCAGTTCTTC | CASSQERFAGRSGNEQFF
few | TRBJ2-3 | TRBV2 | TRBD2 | TGTGCCAGCGGACTAGCGAGAAGCACAGATACGCAGTATTTT | CASGLARSTDTQYF
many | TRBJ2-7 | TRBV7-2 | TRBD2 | TGTGCCAGCAGCCCCCAGCAGGGACTAACTTCCGAGCAGTACTTC | CASSPQQGLTSEQYF
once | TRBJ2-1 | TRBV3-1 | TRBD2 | TGTGCCAGCAGCCATCTTACTAGCGGGACGAATGAGAAGTTCTTC | CASSHLTSGTNEKFF
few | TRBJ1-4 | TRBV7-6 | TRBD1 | TGTGCCAGCAGCACTCGACAGGGGACGGCTGAAAAACTGTTTTTT | CASSTRQGTAEKLFF
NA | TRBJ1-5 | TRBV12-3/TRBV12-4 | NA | TGTTCCAGCAGTTTTGAGAGTCAACCCCAGCATTTT | CSSSFESQPQHF
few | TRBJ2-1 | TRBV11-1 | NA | TGTGCCAGCAGCGATAGCCTCGAGGGGAATGAGCAGTTCTTC | CASSDSLEGNEQFF
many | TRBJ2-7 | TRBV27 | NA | TGTGCCAGCAGTTTGGTGGGGGGCTCCTACGAGCAGTACTTC | CASSLVGGSYEQYF
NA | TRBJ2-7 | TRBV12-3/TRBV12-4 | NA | TGTGCCAGCAGTTTTAACGGCAGGGGAGAGCAGTACTTC | CASSFNGRGEQYF
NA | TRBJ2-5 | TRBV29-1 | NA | TGCAGCGTTTCCTCCTGGACAGTTGGGGAGACCCAGTACTTC | CSVSSWTVGETQYF
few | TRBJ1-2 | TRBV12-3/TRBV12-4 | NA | TGTGCCAGCAGTTTCAGAGGTCTGGGGCTCCTATATGGCTACACCTTC | CASSFRGLGLLYGYTF
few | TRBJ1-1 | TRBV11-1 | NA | TGTGCCAGCAGCTTAGGCCTGGGGAGGAACACTGAAGCTTTCTTT | CASSLGLGRNTEAFF
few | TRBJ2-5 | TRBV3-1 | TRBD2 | TGTGCCAGCCAATTTAGCCAGCGGGGGGATCAAGAGACCCAGTACTTC | CASQFSQRGDQETQYF
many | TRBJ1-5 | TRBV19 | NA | TGTGCCAGTAGTACAGACACCCTTGGGCCCCAGCATTTT | CASSTDTLGPQHF
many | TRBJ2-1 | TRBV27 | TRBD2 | TGTGCCAGCAGTTTGCGACCATTTAGCGGGAGCGACTACAATGAGCAGTTCTTC | CASSLRPFSGSDYNEQFF
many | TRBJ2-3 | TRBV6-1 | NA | TGTGCCAGCAGTGAGGCCGGGACAGATACGCAGTATTTT | CASSEAGTDTQYF
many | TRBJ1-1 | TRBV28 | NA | TGTGCCAGCAGTTTGAACAGGGTGGCTTTCTTT | CASSLNRVAFF
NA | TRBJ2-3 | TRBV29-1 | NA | TGCAGCGTTTTGACCCTCACAGATACGCAGTATTTT | CSVLTLTDTQYF
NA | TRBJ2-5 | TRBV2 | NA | TGTGCCAGCAGCTCCGACAGGCGGGAGACCCAGTACTTC | CASSSDRRETQYF
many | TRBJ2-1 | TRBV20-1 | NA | TGCAGTGCTAGAGATGAACCGAAAGGTGAGCAGTTCTTC | CSARDEPKGEQFF
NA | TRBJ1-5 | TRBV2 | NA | TGTGACAGCAGTGCGGACAGCCAGAGTTATCAGCCCGAGCATTTT | CDSSADSQSYQPEHF
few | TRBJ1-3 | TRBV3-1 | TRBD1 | TGTGCCAGCAGCTCGCCGACAGGGGGCTTCTCTGGAAACACCATATATTTT | CASSSPTGGFSGNTIYF
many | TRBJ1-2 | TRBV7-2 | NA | TGTGCCAGCAGCTTAGACTACAGGGTGGTAGGCGGCTACACCTTC | CASSLDYRVVGGYTF
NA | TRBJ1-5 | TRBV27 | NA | TGTGCCAGCAGTTTATTTGGTCATCCCCACCATTTT | CASSLFGHPHHF